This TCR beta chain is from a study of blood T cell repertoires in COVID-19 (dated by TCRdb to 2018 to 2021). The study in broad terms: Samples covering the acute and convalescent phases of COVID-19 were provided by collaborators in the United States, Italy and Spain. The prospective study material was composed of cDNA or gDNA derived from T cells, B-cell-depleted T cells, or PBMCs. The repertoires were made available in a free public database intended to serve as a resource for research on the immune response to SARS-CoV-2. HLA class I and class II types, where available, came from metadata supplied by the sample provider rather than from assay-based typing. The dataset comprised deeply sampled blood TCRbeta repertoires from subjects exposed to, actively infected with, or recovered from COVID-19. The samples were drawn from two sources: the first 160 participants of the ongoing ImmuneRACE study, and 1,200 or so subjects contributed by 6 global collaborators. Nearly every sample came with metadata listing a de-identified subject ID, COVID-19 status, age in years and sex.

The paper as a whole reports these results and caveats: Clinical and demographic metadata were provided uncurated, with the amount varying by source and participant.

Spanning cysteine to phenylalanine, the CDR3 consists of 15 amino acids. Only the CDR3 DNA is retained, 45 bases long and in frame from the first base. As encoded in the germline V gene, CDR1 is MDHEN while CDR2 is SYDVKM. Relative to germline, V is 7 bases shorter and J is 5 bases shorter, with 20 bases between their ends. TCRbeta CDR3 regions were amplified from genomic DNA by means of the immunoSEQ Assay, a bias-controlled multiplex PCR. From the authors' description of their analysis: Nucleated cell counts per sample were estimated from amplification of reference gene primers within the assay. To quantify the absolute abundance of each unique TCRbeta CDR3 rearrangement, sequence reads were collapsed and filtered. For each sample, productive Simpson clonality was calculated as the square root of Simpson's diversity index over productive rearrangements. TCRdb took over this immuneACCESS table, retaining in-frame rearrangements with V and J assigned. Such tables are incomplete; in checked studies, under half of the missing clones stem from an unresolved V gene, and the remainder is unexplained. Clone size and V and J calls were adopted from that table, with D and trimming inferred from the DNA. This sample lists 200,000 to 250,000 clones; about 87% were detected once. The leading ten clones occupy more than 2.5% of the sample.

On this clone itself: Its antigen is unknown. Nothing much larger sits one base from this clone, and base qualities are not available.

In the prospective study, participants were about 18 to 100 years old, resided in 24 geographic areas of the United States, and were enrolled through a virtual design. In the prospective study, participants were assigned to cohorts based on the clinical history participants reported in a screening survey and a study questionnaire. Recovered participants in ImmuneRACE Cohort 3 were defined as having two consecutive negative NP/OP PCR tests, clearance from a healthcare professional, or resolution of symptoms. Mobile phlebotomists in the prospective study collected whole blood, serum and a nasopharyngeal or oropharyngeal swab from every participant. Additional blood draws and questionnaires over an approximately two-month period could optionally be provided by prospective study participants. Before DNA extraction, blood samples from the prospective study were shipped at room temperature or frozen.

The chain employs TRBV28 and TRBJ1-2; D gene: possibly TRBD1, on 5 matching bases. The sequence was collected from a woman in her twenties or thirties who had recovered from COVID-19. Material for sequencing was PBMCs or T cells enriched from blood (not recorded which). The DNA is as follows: TGTGCCAGCAATGAGGGGAGGCTTTCCATTTATGGCTACACCTTC. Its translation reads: CASNEGRLSIYGYTF.